Presented here are 21 T cell receptor beta chains from one specimen sequenced in a study of CD8 T cells in ankylosing spondylitis. One entry per CDR3 protein results from TCRdb running MiXCR on the 5' RACE reads. This sample has about 840,000 distinct CDR3 sequences, with approximately 12% found just once. Study-level findings and limits: It appeared that ankylosing spondylitis blood was characterized by a TCR beta motif of under ten highly homologous variants.

These receptors have no identified antigens. The specimen sequenced was blood, either unsorted or a sorted T cell fraction (not recorded which). The receptors were gathered from a male donor with ankylosing spondylitis.

This clonotype was observed a handful of times. A junction end diverges from the germline sequence, so it may reflect a read error. The chain links TRBV20-1 to TRBJ2-7, with 9 nucleotides matching TRBD2. This CDR3 contains 12 residues. From germline, CDR1 is DFQATT and CDR2 SNEGSKA (reference sequence). CDR3: CSARTWSGGPQF. Here the CDR3 DNA reads TGCAGTGCTAGGACGTGGAGCGGGGGGCCTCAGTTC.

The V call is TRBV5-5, the J call TRBJ2-5, with a tentative D call TRBD1 (5 bases). Germline V gene data show CDR1 as SGHKS and CDR2 as YYEKEE (reference sequence). Trimming left V 4 bases short and J 4 bases short, with 14 bases between. The CDR3 has 14 amino acids. The CDR3 region has the DNA TGTGCCAGCAGCAAAGGGGCGAGAGGAGAGACCCAGTACTTC. Its protein product is CASSKGARGETQYF. Full variable domain (outside the CDR3, taken from reference TRBV5-5 and TRBJ2-5): DAGVTQSPTHLIKTRGQQVTLRCSPISGHKSVSWYQQVLGQGPQFIFQYYEKEERGRGNFPDRFSARQFPNYSSELNVNALLLGDSALYLCASSKGARGETQYFGPGTRLLVL.

The chain has TRBV12-5 and TRBJ1-2, with D possibly matching TRBD1 (6 bases). The CDR3 consists of 13 residues. V lost 1 base and J 6 bases, leaving 9 bases between the germline ends. Germline values: CDR1 LGHNT, CDR2 FRNRAP. CDR3 coding DNA: TGTGCTAGTGGTTTGGAGGGGGAGAATGGCTACACCTTC. Translating gives CASGLEGENGYTF.

This clonotype appeared a few times. The rearrangement joins TRBV7-2 to TRBJ2-7; 12 bases are shared with TRBD2. This CDR3 has 14 residues. CDR1 is SGHTA, CDR2 FQGNSA, per germline. The ends lost 1 base at V and 8 bases at J; junction bases unmatched: 3. The DNA of the CDR3 is TGTGCCAGCAGCTTAGTACTAGCGGGAGGAAAGCAGTACTTC. Amino acid sequence: CASSLVLAGGKQYF.

A few counts support this clonotype. The V and J genes are TRBV7-2 and TRBJ1-3; no clear D. Trimming cost V 5 bases and J 0 bases, with 11 bases left between them. The CDR3 length is 15 residues. CDR1 and CDR2 (germline): SGHTA, FQGNSA. CDR3 residues: CASSLYYSSGNTIYF. CDR3 bases: TGTGCCAGCAGCCTTTACTATAGCTCTGGAAACACCATATATTTT.

In this sample, this clonotype turned up a few times. This rearrangement joins TRBV19 to TRBJ1-2; tentative D call: TRBD1 (5 bases). The CDR3 contains 12 residues. Trimming left V 8 bases short and J 8 bases short, with 15 bases between. Germline V gene sequence: CDR1 LNHDA, CDR2 SQIVND (reference sequence). The CDR3 DNA reads TGTGCCAGTGGGGCCAGGACCGGCGGCTACACCTTC. Its translation is CASGARTGGYTF.

This chain uses TRBV5-1 with TRBJ2-3; 8 nucleotides align to TRBD1. With V trimmed by 4 bases and J by 3 bases, 4 bases remained unmatched. Germline assignment: CDR1 SGHRS and CDR2 YFSETQ. The CDR3 is 14 residues long. CDR3 coding DNA: TGCGCCAGCAGCATCAGGGGGCGGACAGATACGCAGTATTTT. This sequence encodes CASSIRGRTDTQYF. Based on the CDR3 plus reference TRBV5-1 and TRBJ2-3, the full variable domain is KAGVTQTPRYLIKTRGQQVTLSCSPISGHRSVSWYQQTPGQGLQFLFEYFSETQRNKGNFPGRFSGRQFSNSRSEMNVSTLELGDSALYLCASSIRGRTDTQYFGPGTRLTVL.

This chain joins TRBV28 and TRBJ2-2; the D gene is possibly TRBD2 (5 bases). Trimming stripped 6 bases from V and 0 bases from J, with 17 bases between. CDR1 is MDHEN, CDR2 SYDVKM, per germline. The CDR3 is 17 residues long. The CDR3 sequence is CASRPVGAPANTGELFF. CDR3 coding DNA: TGTGCCAGCAGGCCCGTGGGAGCACCCGCGAACACCGGGGAGCTGTTTTTT.

This clonotype appeared many times. V gene TRBV11-2 combines with J gene TRBJ2-7; 8 nucleotides agree with TRBD1. The ends lost 5 bases at V and 0 bases at J; junction bases unmatched: 6. The germline gives CDR1 SGHAT, CDR2 FQNNGV. The CDR3 is made up of 15 amino acids. CDR3 residues: CASSRGTGRSYEQYF. The CDR3 coding sequence is TGTGCCAGCAGCCGGGGGACAGGCCGCTCCTACGAGCAGTACTTC.

This clonotype showed up many times. The V gene is TRBV12-3 or TRBV12-4, the J gene TRBJ2-1; D may be TRBD2 (6 bases). Between the trimmed V and J ends, which lost 2 bases and 2 bases, there was a span of 10 bases. The CDR3 contains 15 residues. CDR3 coding DNA: TGTGCCAGCAGTTTATTGGGCGGGACCTACAATGAGCAGTTCTTC. It translates to CASSLLGGTYNEQFF.

The chain uses TRBV7-8 and TRBJ1-5; D ambiguous. Trimming left V 5 bases short and J 4 bases short, with 15 bases between. In germline, CDR1 is SGHVS, CDR2 FQNEAQ. The CDR3 covers 15 residues. CDR3 sequence: CASSRLNRGNQPQHF. DNA for the CDR3: TGTGCCAGCAGCCGACTAAACCGAGGGAATCAGCCCCAGCATTTT.

In its sample, this clonotype was seen many times. CDR3 protein: CSARGRNTEAFF. In DNA form, the CDR3 reads TGCAGCGCCCGCGGGCGGAACACTGAAGCTTTCTTT. This chain links TRBV20-1 with TRBJ1-1; D is unresolved. Germline V gene sequence: CDR1 DFQATT, CDR2 SNEGSKA (reference sequence). The CDR3 is 12 residues long.

This rearrangement joins TRBV2 to TRBJ1-4, with D uncertain. Germline CDR1 reads SNHLY; CDR2 reads FYNNEI. CDR3 size: 12 residues. V shed 5 bases and J shed 8 bases, with 9 bases lying between them. CDR3 region: CASSRSTEKLFF. CDR3 DNA: TGTGCCAGCAGTCGGTCCACGGAAAAACTGTTTTTT.

The chain carries TRBV7-6 and TRBJ2-1, with 10 bases that match TRBD2. Germline-derived CDR1 and CDR2 are SGHVS and FNYEAQ. After removal of 0 bases from V and 3 bases from J, the junction contained 11 bases not matched to a gene. The CDR3 sequence is 19 residues long. The CDR3 loop reads CASSLAVIQLAGGYNEQFF. In DNA, the CDR3 is TGTGCCAGCAGCTTAGCAGTAATACAGTTAGCGGGAGGCTACAATGAGCAGTTCTTC. The full variable domain, its missing parts supplied by reference TRBV7-6 and TRBJ2-1, is GAGVSQSPRYKVTKRGQDVALRCDPISGHVSLYWYRQALGQGPEFLTYFNYEAQQDKSGLPNDRFSAERPEGSISTLTIQRTEQRDSAMYRCASSLAVIQLAGGYNEQFFGPGTRLTVL.

This rearrangement joins TRBV27 to TRBJ1-2; D is perhaps TRBD1 (6 bases). Trimming cost V 6 bases and J 8 bases, with 16 bases left between them. The CDR3 runs 13 residues. The germline V gene has CDR1 MNHEY and CDR2 SMNVEV (reference sequence). CDR3 sequence reads: CASSPRQARGYTF. The CDR3 DNA is TGTGCCAGCAGCCCAAGACAGGCCCGGGGCTACACCTTC.

In this sample, this clonotype turned up many times. The chain has TRBV20-1 and TRBJ2-5; D gene ambiguous. Germline CDR1 is DFQATT and CDR2 is SNEGSKA (reference sequence). CDR3 length: 12 amino acids. V lost 2 bases to trimming and J lost 5 bases, with 9 bases between them. Here the CDR3 reads CSARNLVETQYF. In DNA, the CDR3 is TGCAGTGCTAGAAACCTGGTGGAGACCCAGTACTTC.

This clonotype showed up just a few times. CDR3 region: CSARYAGGVYEQYF. The CDR3 DNA sequence: TGCAGTGCTAGATACGCGGGAGGGGTCTACGAGCAGTACTTC. The chain has TRBV20-1 and TRBJ2-7, with 9 bases matching TRBD2. The length of the CDR3 is 14 residues. V trimming: 2 bases; J trimming: 3 bases; junction bases outside the gene matches: 5. Per the germline V gene, CDR1 is DFQATT and CDR2 is SNEGSKA (reference sequence).

This clonotype came up many times. The junction departs from the called germline gene at one end, perhaps through a read error. V is TRBV7-9 and J is TRBJ1-5, with TRBD1 as a possible D gene (5 bases). The CDR3 length is 12 residues. Germline V lookup: CDR1 SEHNR, CDR2 FQNEAQ (reference sequence). CDR3 sequence: CASSLGDQPQHF. The CDR3, as DNA: TGTGCCAGCAGTTTAGGGGATCAGCCCCAGCATTTT.

This CDR3 reads CASSPIWTTLAGANVLTF. CDR3 in DNA: TGTGCCAGCTCACCAATTTGGACAACGCTGGCTGGGGCCAACGTCCTGACTTTC. The chain is built from TRBV18 and TRBJ2-6; TRBD1 might be the D (5 bases). The CDR3 totals 18 residues. Germline CDR1 is KGHSH and CDR2 is LQKENI. Trimming shortened V by 2 bases and J by 2 bases, and 16 bases separated the two germline ends.

This clonotype was picked up a small number of times. V is TRBV7-8 and J is TRBJ2-7, with D tentatively TRBD1 (5 bases). V lost 4 bases to trimming and J lost 3 bases, with 13 bases between them. The germline V gene has CDR1 SGHVS and CDR2 FQNEAQ. The CDR3 contains 14 residues. Written as DNA, the CDR3 is TGTGCCAGCAGCTCGCCGACAGTCAACTACGAGCAGTACTTC. The encoded protein is CASSSPTVNYEQYF.

This clonotype was detected ten times or more. The chain links TRBV12-3 or TRBV12-4 to TRBJ2-3; either TRBD1 or TRBD2 may fit D (5 bases each). This CDR3 has 12 residues. Trimming cost V 5 bases and J 5 bases, with 8 bases left between them. CDR3 in amino acids: CASSRGVDTQYF. As DNA, the CDR3 is TGTGCCAGCAGTCGAGGGGTAGATACGCAGTATTTT.